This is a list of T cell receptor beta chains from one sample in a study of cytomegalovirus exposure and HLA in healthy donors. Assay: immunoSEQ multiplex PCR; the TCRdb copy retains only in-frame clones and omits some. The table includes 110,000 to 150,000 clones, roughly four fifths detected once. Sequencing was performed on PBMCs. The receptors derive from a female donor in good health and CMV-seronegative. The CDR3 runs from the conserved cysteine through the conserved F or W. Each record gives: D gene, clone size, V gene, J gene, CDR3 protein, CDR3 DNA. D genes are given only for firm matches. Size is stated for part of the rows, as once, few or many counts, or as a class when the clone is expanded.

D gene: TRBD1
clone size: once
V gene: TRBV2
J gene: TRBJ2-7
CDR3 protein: CASRGQYSYEQYF
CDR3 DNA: TGTGCCAGCAGGGGACAGTATTCCTACGAGCAGTACTTC

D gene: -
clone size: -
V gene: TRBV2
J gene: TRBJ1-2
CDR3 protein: CARPPIGGSNYGYTF
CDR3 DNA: TGTGCCAGGCCTCCTATCGGAGGCTCTAACTATGGCTACACCTTC

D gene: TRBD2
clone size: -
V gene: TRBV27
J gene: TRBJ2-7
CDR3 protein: CASNTFGGGGYEQYF
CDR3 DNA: TGTGCCAGTAATACTTTTGGCGGGGGGGGGTACGAGCAGTACTTC

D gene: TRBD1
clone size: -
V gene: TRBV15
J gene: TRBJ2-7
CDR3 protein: CATSMDRVRGEQYF
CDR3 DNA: TGTGCCACCAGCATGGACAGGGTAAGAGGAGAGCAGTACTTC

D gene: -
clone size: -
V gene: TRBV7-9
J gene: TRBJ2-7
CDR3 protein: CACSHSGAYEQYF
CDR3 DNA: TGTGCCTGCTCCCACAGCGGAGCCTACGAGCAGTACTTC

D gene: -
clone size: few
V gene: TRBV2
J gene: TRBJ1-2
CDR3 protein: CASSGEAARPRGYTF
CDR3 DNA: TGTGCCAGCAGTGGGGAGGCAGCCCGCCCGAGGGGCTACACCTTC